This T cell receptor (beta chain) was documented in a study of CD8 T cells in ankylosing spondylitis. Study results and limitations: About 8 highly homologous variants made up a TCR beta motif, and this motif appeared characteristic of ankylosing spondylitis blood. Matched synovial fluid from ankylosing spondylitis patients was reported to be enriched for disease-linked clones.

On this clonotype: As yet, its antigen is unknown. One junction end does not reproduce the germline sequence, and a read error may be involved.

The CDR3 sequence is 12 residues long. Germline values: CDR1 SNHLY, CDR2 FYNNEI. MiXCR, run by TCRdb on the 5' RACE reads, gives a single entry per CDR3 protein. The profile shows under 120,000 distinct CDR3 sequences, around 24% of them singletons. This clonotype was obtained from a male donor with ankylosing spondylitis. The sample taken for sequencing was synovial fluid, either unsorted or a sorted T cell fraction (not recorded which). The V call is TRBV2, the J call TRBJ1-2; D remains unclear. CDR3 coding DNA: TGTGCCAGCAGTGAAGGTTACTACGGCTACACCTTC. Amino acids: CASSEGYYGYTF.